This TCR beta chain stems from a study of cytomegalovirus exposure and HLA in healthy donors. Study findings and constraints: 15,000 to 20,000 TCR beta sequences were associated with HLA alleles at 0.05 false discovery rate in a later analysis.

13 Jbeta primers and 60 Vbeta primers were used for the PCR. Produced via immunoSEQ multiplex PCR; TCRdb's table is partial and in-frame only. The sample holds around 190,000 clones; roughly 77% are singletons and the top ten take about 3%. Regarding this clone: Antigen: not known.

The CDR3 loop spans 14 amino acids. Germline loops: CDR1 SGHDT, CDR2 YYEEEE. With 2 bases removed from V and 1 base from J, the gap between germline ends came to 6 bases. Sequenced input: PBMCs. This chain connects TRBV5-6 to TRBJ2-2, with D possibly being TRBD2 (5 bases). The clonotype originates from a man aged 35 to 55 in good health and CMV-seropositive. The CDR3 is CASSLEGNTGELFF. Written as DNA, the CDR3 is TGTGCCAGCAGCTTAGAGGGGAACACCGGGGAGCTGTTTTTT.